Here is one T cell receptor (beta chain) with its context. Its antigen remains unidentified. Produced via immunoSEQ multiplex PCR; TCRdb's table is partial and in-frame only. The sample lists approximately 82,000 clones, 75% to 90% seen once, with around 2.5% in the top ten. These data originate in a study of OX40 agonist ivuxolimab in advanced cancers. Study as a whole: Ivuxolimab was administered intravenously to patients at 0.01 to 10 mg/kg every 2 weeks. From 23 to 79 years was the age range, with a mean of around 54 years, and over 80% were male.

General study findings and limits: The antigens recognized by the expanded peripheral T cells, that is their antigen specificity, were not determined.

CDR3 length: 14 amino acids. The ends were cut back, 5 bases at V and 6 bases at J, with 14 bases in the middle. Germline lookup yields CDR1 GTSNPN and CDR2 SVGIG (reference sequence). The source material was CD4+ or CD8+ T cells sorted from blood, sampled in a trial of the OX40 agonist ivuxolimab. This TCR was sampled from an adult with an advanced solid tumor such as melanoma, head and neck, liver or kidney cancer. The chain recombines TRBV30 with TRBJ1-6; no definite D call. Here the CDR3 DNA reads TGTGCCTGGGAGTATGGGCAGCTTAATTCACCCCTCCACTTT. Translated, it gives CAWEYGQLNSPLHF.